This TCR beta chain was retrieved from a study of T cells in Graves' hyperthyroidism and ophthalmopathy. Looking at the study overall: Peripheral blood was acquired at first diagnosis, ahead of any therapy whatsoever. Broader study findings: With a median lead of around 5.9 months before onset, the model predicted ophthalmopathy.

Germline lookup yields CDR1 SGHTA and CDR2 FQGTGA. Germline trimming cut 4 bases from V and 6 bases from J; bases unmatched to any gene: 15. The CDR3 loop spans 17 amino acids. This clonotype was counted ten times or more. What it binds is unknown. TCR beta CDR3 sequences were amplified from RNA transcripts. The primer set for the first-round RT-PCR of the TCR CDR3 was HTBI. TCRdb re-called the multiplex PCR reads with MiXCR, one entry per CDR3 protein. This sample yields about 640,000 distinct CDR3 sequences, of which more than 20% are seen a single time; over 30% belongs to the top ten. The sequence came from a young man with Graves' ophthalmopathy. The sequenced material came from blood. V and J are TRBV7-3 and TRBJ2-1; 7 bases match TRBD2. CDR3 residues: CASSSYRGSGKGNEQFF. The DNA of the CDR3 is TGTGCCAGCAGCTCGTACCGTGGGAGCGGGAAGGGCAATGAGCAGTTCTTC.